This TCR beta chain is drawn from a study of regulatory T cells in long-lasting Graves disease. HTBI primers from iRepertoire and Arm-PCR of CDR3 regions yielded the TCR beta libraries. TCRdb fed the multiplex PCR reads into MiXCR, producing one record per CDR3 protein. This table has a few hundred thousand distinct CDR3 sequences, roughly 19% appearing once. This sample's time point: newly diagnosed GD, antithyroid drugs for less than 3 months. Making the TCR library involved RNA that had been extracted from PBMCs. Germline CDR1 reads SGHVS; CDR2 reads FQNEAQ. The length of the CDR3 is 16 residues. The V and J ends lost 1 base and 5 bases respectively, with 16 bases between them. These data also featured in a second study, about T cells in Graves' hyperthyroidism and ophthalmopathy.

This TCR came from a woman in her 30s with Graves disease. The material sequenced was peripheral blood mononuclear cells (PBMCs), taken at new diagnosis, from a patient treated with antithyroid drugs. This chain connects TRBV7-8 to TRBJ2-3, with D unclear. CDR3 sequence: CASSLGSPEWGDTQYF. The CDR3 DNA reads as TGTGCCAGCAGCTTAGGGAGTCCGGAATGGGGAGATACGCAGTATTTT.